A single T cell receptor beta chain is shown here with its context. What it recognizes is unknown. Vbeta (60) and Jbeta (13) primers were used in the PCR. The assay was immunoSEQ multiplex PCR, and TCRdb's table has in-frame clones only and misses some. The sample totals 150,000 or so clones. The data are from a study of cytomegalovirus exposure and HLA in healthy donors. Overall study results and limits: Some public TCRs appeared in many individuals, while most sequences were rare. After further analysis at a later stage, 16,951 TCR beta sequences were associated with HLA alleles at 0.05 false discovery rate. Later on, an analysis found that several of the most significant clusters appeared to be linked to common viral pathogens, which included parvovirus B19.

Trimming shortened V by 6 bases and J by 5 bases, and 20 bases separated the two germline ends. Germline CDR1 and CDR2: PRHDT and FYEKMQ (reference sequence). The CDR3 has 15 amino acids. The rearrangement links TRBV13 to TRBJ2-7; D might be TRBD2 (6 bases). The receptor was derived from a woman between 50 and 59 years old in good health and CMV-seronegative. The sample was PBMCs. The CDR3 DNA follows: TGTGCCAGCAGACGACGGGACTCCCGGGACCACGAGCAGTACTTC. Protein product: CASRRRDSRDHEQYF.